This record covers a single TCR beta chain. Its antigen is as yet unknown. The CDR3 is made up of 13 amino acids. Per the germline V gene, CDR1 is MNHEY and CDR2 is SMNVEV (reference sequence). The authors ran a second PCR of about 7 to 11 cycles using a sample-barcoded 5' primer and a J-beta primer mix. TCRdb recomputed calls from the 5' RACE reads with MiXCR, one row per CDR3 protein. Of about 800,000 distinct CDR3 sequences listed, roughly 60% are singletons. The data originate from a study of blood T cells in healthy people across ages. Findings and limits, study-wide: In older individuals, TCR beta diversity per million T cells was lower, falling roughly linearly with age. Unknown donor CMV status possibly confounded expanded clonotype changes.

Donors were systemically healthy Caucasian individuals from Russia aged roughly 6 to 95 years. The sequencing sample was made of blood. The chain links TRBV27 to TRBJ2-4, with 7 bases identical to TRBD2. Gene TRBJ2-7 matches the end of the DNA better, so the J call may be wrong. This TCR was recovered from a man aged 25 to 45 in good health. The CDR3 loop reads CASSSERDYEQYF. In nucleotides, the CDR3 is TGTGCCAGCAGTTCCGAGCGGGACTACGAGCAGTACTTC.